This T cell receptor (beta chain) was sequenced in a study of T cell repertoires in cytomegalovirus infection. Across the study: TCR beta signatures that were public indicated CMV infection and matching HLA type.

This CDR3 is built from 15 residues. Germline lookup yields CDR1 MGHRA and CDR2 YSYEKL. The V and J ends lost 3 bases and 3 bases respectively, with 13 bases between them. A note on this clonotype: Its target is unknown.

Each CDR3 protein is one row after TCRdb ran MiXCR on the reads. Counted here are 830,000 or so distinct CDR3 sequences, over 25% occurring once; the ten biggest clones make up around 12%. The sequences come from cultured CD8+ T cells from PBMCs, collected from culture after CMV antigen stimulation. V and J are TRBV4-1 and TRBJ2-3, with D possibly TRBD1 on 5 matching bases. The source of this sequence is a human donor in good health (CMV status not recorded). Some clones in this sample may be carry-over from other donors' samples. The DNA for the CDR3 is TGCGCCAGCAGCCAGGGTAGGGGTATGACAGATACGCAGTATTTT. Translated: CASSQGRGMTDTQYF.